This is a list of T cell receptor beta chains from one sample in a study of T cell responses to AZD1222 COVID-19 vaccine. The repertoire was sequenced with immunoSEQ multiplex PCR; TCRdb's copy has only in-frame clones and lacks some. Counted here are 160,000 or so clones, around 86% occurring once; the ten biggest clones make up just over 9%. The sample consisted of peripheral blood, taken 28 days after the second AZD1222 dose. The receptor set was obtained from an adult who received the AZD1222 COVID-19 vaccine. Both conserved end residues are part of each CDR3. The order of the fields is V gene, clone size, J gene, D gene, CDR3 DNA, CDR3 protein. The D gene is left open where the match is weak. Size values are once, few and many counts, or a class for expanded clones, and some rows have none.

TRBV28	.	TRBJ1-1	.	TGTGCCAGCAGTTCCCCCGCGGTAGGGAAGAACACTGAAGCTTTCTTT	CASSSPAVGKNTEAFF
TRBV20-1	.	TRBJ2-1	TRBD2	TGCAGTGCTAGTGGGACTAGCGGACCCAGGGAGCAGTTCTTC	CSASGTSGPREQFF
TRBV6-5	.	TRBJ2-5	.	TGTGCCAGCCACAACGGGGCGGGGACCCAGTACTTC	CASHNGAGTQYF
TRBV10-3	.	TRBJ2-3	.	TGTGCCATCAGTGAGCCGGGAGCAGATACGCAGTATTTT	CAISEPGADTQYF
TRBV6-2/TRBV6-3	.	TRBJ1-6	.	TGTGCCAGCGGCCGGACGGGGTATAATTCACCCCTCCACTTT	CASGRTGYNSPLHF
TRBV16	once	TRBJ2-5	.	TGTGCCAGCAGCCAACTCGGGGAGACCCAGTACTTC	CASSQLGETQYF
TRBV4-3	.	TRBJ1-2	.	TGCGCCAGCAGCCAAGATCGGGTGAACTATGGCTACACCTTC	CASSQDRVNYGYTF
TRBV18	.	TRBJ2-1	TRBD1	TGTGCCAGCTTCACAGGGGGCCCCTACAATGAGCAGTTCTTC	CASFTGGPYNEQFF
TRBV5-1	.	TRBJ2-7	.	TGCGCCAGCAGCCGTTACGAGCAGTACTTC	CASSRYEQYF
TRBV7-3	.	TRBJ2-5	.	TGTGCCAGCAGCCGGGCCGCTGGGGGTCTAGAGACCCAGTACTTC	CASSRAAGGLETQYF
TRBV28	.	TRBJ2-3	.	TGTGCCAGCAGTTTAACAGCGAGAGATACGCAGTATTTT	CASSLTARDTQYF
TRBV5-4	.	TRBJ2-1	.	TGTGCCAGCAGCTTGGTTGGGGGGAGGAATGAGCAGTTCTTC	CASSLVGGRNEQFF
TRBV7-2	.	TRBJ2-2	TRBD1	TGTGCCAGCAGCACCGGGACAGGGACCACCGGGGAGCTGTTTTTT	CASSTGTGTTGELFF
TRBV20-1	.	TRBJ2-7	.	TGCAGTGCTAGTACAAGGTTCTCCTACGAGCAGTACTTC	CSASTRFSYEQYF
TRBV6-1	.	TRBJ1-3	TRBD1	TGTGCCAGCAGTGGCCGGGACAGGGGATTTGGAAACACCATATATTTT	CASSGRDRGFGNTIYF
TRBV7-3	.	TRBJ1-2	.	TGTGCCAGCAGCGACAGGAGCGGGGGCTACACCTTC	CASSDRSGGYTF
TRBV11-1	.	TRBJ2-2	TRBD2	TGTGCCAGCAGCTTTGGGACTAGCGGCACCGGGGAGCTGTTTTTT	CASSFGTSGTGELFF
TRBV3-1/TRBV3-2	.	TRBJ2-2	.	TGTGCCAGCAGCCAAGAGGGTGCCGGGGAGCTGTTTTTT	CASSQEGAGELFF
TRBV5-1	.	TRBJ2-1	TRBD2	TGCGCCAGCAGCCCCGTAGTAAGCCGGACTAGCGGGAGATATAATGAGCAGTTCTTC	CASSPVVSRTSGRYNEQFF
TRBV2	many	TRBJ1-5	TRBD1	TGTGCCAGCACTCAGGGGGCGAGACAGCCCCAGCATTTT	CASTQGARQPQHF
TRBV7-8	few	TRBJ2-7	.	TGTGCCAGCAGCTTAGGACACACCAACTACGAGCAGTACTTC	CASSLGHTNYEQYF
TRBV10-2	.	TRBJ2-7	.	TGCGCCAGCAGTGACGGGGGGCTGCACGAGCAGTACTTC	CASSDGGLHEQYF
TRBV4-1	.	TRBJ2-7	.	TGCGCCAGCAGCCCTACGCGAGGGGCTGGGGGATACGAACAGTACTTC	CASSPTRGAGGYEQYF
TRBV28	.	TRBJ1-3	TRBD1	TGTGCCAGCAGTCCAGCCGGGACAGGGAAAGGAAACACCATATATTTT	CASSPAGTGKGNTIYF
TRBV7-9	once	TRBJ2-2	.	TGTGCCAGCAGCCCATGGTTCCAACTCTCCACCGGGGAGCTGTTTTTT	CASSPWFQLSTGELFF
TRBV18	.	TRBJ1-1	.	TGTGCCAGCTCACTACAGGGATTGAACACTGAAGCTTTCTTT	CASSLQGLNTEAFF
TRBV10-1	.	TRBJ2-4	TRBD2	TGCGCCAGCAGTTTTTATAGCGGGAGGGCCGATGCCAAAAACATTCAGTACTTC	CASSFYSGRADAKNIQYF
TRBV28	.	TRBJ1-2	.	TGTGCCAGCAGTAATCCAAGTCTGGCGGGTGGCTACACCTTC	CASSNPSLAGGYTF
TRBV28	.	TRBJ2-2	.	TGTGCCAGCAGTTCATCCGACAGAACGGCCGGGGAGCTGTTTTTT	CASSSSDRTAGELFF
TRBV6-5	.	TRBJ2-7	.	TGTGCCAGCAGTTACCTACAGGGAAGCGAGCAGTACTTC	CASSYLQGSEQYF
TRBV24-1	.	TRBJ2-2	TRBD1	TGTGCCACGGGACAGGGATTTGCCGGGGAGCTGTTTTTT	CATGQGFAGELFF
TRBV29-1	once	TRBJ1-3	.	TGCAGCGTTGAAGATCCGACAAGGGGAAAGCCCATATATTTT	CSVEDPTRGKPIYF
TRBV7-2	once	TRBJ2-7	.	TGTGCCAGCAGCAGACGGACTAACTCCTACGAGCAGTACTTC	CASSRRTNSYEQYF
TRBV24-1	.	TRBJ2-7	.	TGTGCCACCAGTGATTCGGGCAGATCTGCCTACGAGCAGTACTTC	CATSDSGRSAYEQYF
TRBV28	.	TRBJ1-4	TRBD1	TGTGCCAGCACCCAGACAGGGGGGGATGAAAAACTGTTTTTT	CASTQTGGDEKLFF
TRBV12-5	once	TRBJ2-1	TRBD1	TGTGCTAGTGGTTTTGACAGGGGGTATGAGCAGTTCTTC	CASGFDRGYEQFF
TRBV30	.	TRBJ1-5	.	TGTGCCTGGGCTGAGGGAGTTGGGCCCCAGCATTTT	CAWAEGVGPQHF
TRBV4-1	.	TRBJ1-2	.	TGCGCCAGCAGCCAAGTTGGTACAGGGTCTAACTATGGCTACACCTTC	CASSQVGTGSNYGYTF
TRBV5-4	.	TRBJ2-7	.	TGTGCCAGCAGCTTTTCCCCCGACACCCGTTACGAGCAGTACTTC	CASSFSPDTRYEQYF
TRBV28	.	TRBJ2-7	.	TGTGCCAGCAGTACCCCTCGGTCCTCCGGGAGAGAGCCCTACGAGCAGTACTTC	CASSTPRSSGREPYEQYF
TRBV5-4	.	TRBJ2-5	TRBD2	TGTGCCAGCAGAATAGCGGGAGTGGGGGAGACCCAGTACTTC	CASRIAGVGETQYF
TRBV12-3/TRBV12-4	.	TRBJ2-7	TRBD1	TGTGCCAGCAGTTTGGACAGGACGCACGGGCAGTACTTC	CASSLDRTHGQYF
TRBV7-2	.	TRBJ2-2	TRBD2	TGTGCCAGCAGCTCCCTAGCGGGAGCCGGGGAGCTGTTTTTT	CASSSLAGAGELFF
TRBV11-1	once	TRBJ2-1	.	TGTGCCAGCAGCGCCCAGTTCAGCTCCTACAATGAGCAGTTCTTC	CASSAQFSSYNEQFF
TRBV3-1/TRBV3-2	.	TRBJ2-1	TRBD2	TGTGCCAGCAGCTCGACCGGGACTAGCGGGAGACGGTCCAATGAGCAGTTCTTC	CASSSTGTSGRRSNEQFF
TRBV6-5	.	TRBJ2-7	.	TGTGCCAGCAGTTACTCAGGGGGCGAGCAGTACTTC	CASSYSGGEQYF
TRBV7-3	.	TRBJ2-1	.	TGTGCCAGCAGCGACGGACCATACAATGAGCAGTTCTTC	CASSDGPYNEQFF
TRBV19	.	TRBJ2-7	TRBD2	TGTGCCAGTAGTACAGCGGGAGGGTTGTACGAGCAGTACTTC	CASSTAGGLYEQYF
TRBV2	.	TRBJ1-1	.	TGTGCCAGCAGGTTACAGCAGAACACTGAAGCTTTCTTT	CASRLQQNTEAFF
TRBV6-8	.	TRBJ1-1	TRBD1	TGTGCCAGCAGATCCGGGACAGCCGATGAAGCTTTCTTT	CASRSGTADEAFF
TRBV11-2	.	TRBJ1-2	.	TGTGCCAGCAGCGGGAGGGGTGGCTACACCTTC	CASSGRGGYTF
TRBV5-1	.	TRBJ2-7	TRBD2	TGCGCCAGCAGACCAGGACTAGCGGGAGTCCCTCGCTTC	CASRPGLAGVPRF
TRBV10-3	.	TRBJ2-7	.	TGTGCCATCATGAGGACTGAGGTCCCCTACGAGCAGTACTTC	CAIMRTEVPYEQYF
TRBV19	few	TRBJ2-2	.	TGTGCCAGTAGTTCTCGCACGGGGCGGGGCACCGGGGAGCTGTTTTTT	CASSSRTGRGTGELFF
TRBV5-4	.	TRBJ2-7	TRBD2	TGTGCCAGCAGCTTGGGGACTAGGGCATACGAGCAGTACTTC	CASSLGTRAYEQYF